Listed below are T cell receptor beta chains from one sample, sequenced in a study of blood T cell repertoires in COVID-19. This table comes from immunoSEQ multiplex PCR, and its TCRdb copy is limited to in-frame clones, with some not included. Of a few hundred thousand clones listed, about 90% are singletons. Sequencing was performed on peripheral blood. These receptors were taken from a man between 60 and 70 years old with acute or convalescent COVID-19. CDR3s include the opening cysteine and the closing phenylalanine or tryptophan. D genes are given only for firm matches. Rows give clone size only sometimes, using once, few, many, or a class for an expanded clone.

cdr3_aa	cdr3_nt	j_call	clone_size	v_call	d_call
CASRDPGTSGDNEQFF	TGTGCCAGCCGCGACCCTGGGACTAGCGGGGACAATGAGCAGTTCTTC	TRBJ2-1	-	TRBV2	TRBD2
CASSPTGTENEKLFF	TGTGCCAGCAGCCCCACCGGGACAGAGAATGAAAAACTGTTTTTT	TRBJ1-4	once	TRBV7-2	TRBD1
CATSDSAGAKNIQYF	TGTGCCACCAGTGACTCGGCAGGGGCCAAAAACATTCAGTACTTC	TRBJ2-4	-	TRBV24-1	-
CASTKLAGSYEQYF	TGTGCCAGCACCAAACTAGCGGGCTCCTACGAGCAGTACTTC	TRBJ2-7	few	TRBV5-8	TRBD2
CSASTETSYGYTF	TGCAGTGCTAGTACAGAGACGAGCTATGGCTACACCTTC	TRBJ1-2	-	TRBV20-1	-
CASSGGLTSYNEQFF	TGTGCCAGCAGTGGTGGACTAACCTCCTACAATGAGCAGTTCTTC	TRBJ2-1	-	TRBV2	-
CASSLEENEKLFF	TGTGCCAGCAGTTTAGAGGAGAATGAAAAACTGTTTTTT	TRBJ1-4	few	TRBV28	-
CASLQGEANTIYF	TGTGCCAGCTTACAGGGGGAGGCAAACACCATATATTTT	TRBJ1-3	-	TRBV2	TRBD1
CSVGTSRDSPLHF	TGCAGCGTGGGGACATCCCGGGATTCACCCCTCCACTTT	TRBJ1-6	-	TRBV29-1	-
CASSLVGGRSGTDTQYF	TGTGCCAGCAGCTTAGTTGGCGGGAGGTCGGGGACAGATACGCAGTATTTT	TRBJ2-3	-	TRBV7-2	TRBD2
CASSSRGGVMFYEQYF	TGTGCCAGCAGCTCCCGAGGGGGGGTAATGTTCTACGAGCAGTACTTC	TRBJ2-7	-	TRBV5-8	-
CASSPRQDSPLHF	TGTGCCAGCAGCCCCCGCCAGGATTCACCCCTCCACTTT	TRBJ1-6	-	TRBV14	-
CASSPRDGGTRGGANVLTF	TGTGCCAGCAGCCCTCGGGACGGGGGAACTCGTGGTGGGGCCAACGTCCTGACTTTC	TRBJ2-6	-	TRBV7-6	-
CASSLEGGGEKLFF	TGTGCCAGCAGCTTAGAAGGGGGCGGTGAAAAACTGTTTTTT	TRBJ1-4	once	TRBV7-2	TRBD1
CASSSRTSGWDNEQFF	TGTGCCAGCAGCTCTAGGACTAGCGGGTGGGACAATGAGCAGTTCTTC	TRBJ2-1	-	TRBV7-3	TRBD2
CASSADRFNEKLFF	TGCGCCAGCAGCGCTGACAGATTTAATGAAAAACTGTTTTTT	TRBJ1-4	once	TRBV5-1	-
CSVQTGAYEQYF	TGCAGCGTTCAAACAGGTGCCTACGAGCAGTACTTC	TRBJ2-7	-	TRBV29-1	-
CASHFTRNTEAFF	TGTGCCAGCCATTTCACGAGGAACACTGAAGCTTTCTTT	TRBJ1-1	-	TRBV28	-
CASSSSWRGAYETQYF	TGTGCCAGCAGCTCAAGTTGGAGGGGAGCGTATGAGACCCAGTACTTC	TRBJ2-5	-	TRBV7-8	-
CASSRLTGWGNTEAFF	TGTGCCAGCAGTCGACTTACAGGGTGGGGGAACACTGAAGCTTTCTTT	TRBJ1-1	-	TRBV6-6	-
CASSPLGQPDTDTQYF	TGTGCCAGCAGCCCCCTCGGACAGCCGGACACAGATACGCAGTATTTT	TRBJ2-3	-	TRBV9	-
CASSRQGERELFF	TGTGCCAGCAGCCGACAGGGGGAGAGGGAGCTGTTTTTT	TRBJ2-2	-	TRBV5-5	TRBD1
CASSPRGGNNQPQHF	TGTGCCAGCAGCCCGAGGGGGGGCAACAATCAGCCCCAGCATTTT	TRBJ1-5	few	TRBV6-5	-
CATSSTYKGGNSGNTIYF	TGTGCCACCAGCAGTACTTATAAGGGGGGGAACTCTGGAAACACCATATATTTT	TRBJ1-3	-	TRBV15	-
CASSLGLAGGNTGELFF	TGTGCCAGCAGCTTAGGTCTAGCGGGAGGGAACACCGGGGAGCTGTTTTTT	TRBJ2-2	-	TRBV7-2	TRBD2
CASSLVRGSLTGELFF	TGTGCCAGCAGTTTAGTTCGCGGGAGCCTCACCGGGGAGCTGTTTTTT	TRBJ2-2	-	TRBV28	TRBD2
CASSQLTTYNEQFF	TGTGCCAGCAGCCAGCTGACGACATACAATGAGCAGTTCTTC	TRBJ2-1	-	TRBV5-4	-
CASSPLTGQGETQYF	TGTGCCAGCTCTCCCCTGACAGGGCAGGGGGAGACCCAGTACTTC	TRBJ2-5	-	TRBV18	TRBD1
CASSVDPVSDYGYTF	TGTGCCAGCAGCGTAGATCCGGTTTCGGACTATGGCTACACCTTC	TRBJ1-2	-	TRBV9	-
CSASTRDSDQETQYF	TGCAGTGCCAGTACACGGGACTCGGATCAAGAGACCCAGTACTTC	TRBJ2-5	once	TRBV20-1	-
CASSDRVATEAFF	TGTGCCAGCTCAGACAGGGTCGCGACTGAAGCTTTCTTT	TRBJ1-1	-	TRBV18	TRBD1
CASSPTGGAGNQPQHF	TGTGCCAGCAGCCCTACAGGGGGCGCAGGAAATCAGCCCCAGCATTTT	TRBJ1-5	-	TRBV7-3	TRBD1
CASSPRTYGQGASTKNIQYF	TGTGCCAGCTCACCTCGTACCTATGGACAGGGGGCATCGACCAAAAACATTCAGTACTTC	TRBJ2-4	few	TRBV18	TRBD1
CASSYPGQTYEQYF	TGTGCCAGCAGTTATCCGGGACAAACCTACGAGCAGTACTTC	TRBJ2-7	once	TRBV6-6	-
CASSLSWGVKETQYF	TGTGCCAGCAGTTTATCATGGGGGGTGAAAGAGACCCAGTACTTC	TRBJ2-5	-	TRBV27	-
CASSFTRRGSSYEQYF	TGTGCCAGCAGCTTCACTAGGAGGGGATCCTCGTACGAGCAGTACTTC	TRBJ2-7	-	TRBV7-9	-
CASSANPGQGAYGYTF	TGTGCCAGCAGCGCGAACCCGGGACAGGGTGCCTATGGCTACACCTTC	TRBJ1-2	-	TRBV5-5	TRBD1
CASSPAGPGGNQPQHF	TGTGCCAGCTCACCCGCGGGGCCGGGAGGCAATCAGCCCCAGCATTTT	TRBJ1-5	-	TRBV18	-
CATQGQPQHF	TGTGCCACTCAGGGACAGCCCCAGCATTTT	TRBJ1-5	-	TRBV28	-
CASSLAGLDIQYF	TGTGCCAGCAGTTTGGCAGGTTTGGACATTCAGTACTTC	TRBJ2-4	-	TRBV28	-
CASSQGTFSYEQYF	TGTGCCAGCAGCCAAGGGACATTCTCCTACGAGCAGTACTTC	TRBJ2-7	-	TRBV3-1/TRBV3-2	-
CASNIAGGEGYTF	TGTGCCAGTAACATCGCAGGAGGAGAGGGCTACACCTTC	TRBJ1-2	-	TRBV19	-
CASSLVGQAQQYF	TGTGCCAGCAGCTTGGTAGGACAGGCGCAGCAGTATTTT	TRBJ2-3	-	TRBV5-5	TRBD1
CASSLGRDTEAFF	TGTGCCAGTAGTTTAGGCAGGGACACTGAAGCTTTCTTT	TRBJ1-1	few	TRBV19	-
CASSLTGSSPLHF	TGTGCCAGCAGCTTAACAGGGAGCTCACCCCTCCACTTT	TRBJ1-6	few	TRBV7-9	-
CASSGQFPDINYGYTF	TGTGCCAGTAGTGGACAATTCCCGGACATTAACTATGGCTACACCTTC	TRBJ1-2	-	TRBV19	-
CASSVQTGGASEQFF	TGTGCCAGCAGCGTACAAACGGGAGGCGCGAGTGAGCAGTTCTTC	TRBJ2-1	-	TRBV9	TRBD2
CASSNLSGSSYEQYF	TGTGCCAGCAGCAATTTAAGCGGAAGCTCCTACGAGCAGTACTTC	TRBJ2-7	few	TRBV21-1	-
CAGATGNTEAFF	TGTGCCGGCGCCACAGGGAACACTGAAGCTTTCTTT	TRBJ1-1	-	TRBV30	-
CAVRGGSYNEQFF	TGTGCCGTTAGGGGGGGCTCCTACAATGAGCAGTTCTTC	TRBJ2-1	-	TRBV28	-
CASSLGSRMSNNEQFF	TGTGCCAGCAGCCTCGGGAGTAGGATGAGTAACAATGAGCAGTTCTTC	TRBJ2-1	-	TRBV28	-
CASSPPTGAYEQYF	TGTGCCAGCAGCCCACCGACAGGGGCCTACGAGCAGTACTTC	TRBJ2-7	-	TRBV5-6	TRBD1
CATSEITGGANTGELFF	TGTGCCACCAGTGAGATAACAGGGGGCGCGAACACCGGGGAGCTGTTTTTT	TRBJ2-2	-	TRBV24-1	TRBD1
CASSLGVAGTYNEQFF	TGTGCTAGCAGCTTAGGGGTCGCGGGGACCTACAATGAGCAGTTCTTC	TRBJ2-1	once	TRBV7-7	-
CASRNRDFASVDTQYF	TGTGCCAGCAGGAACCGGGACTTCGCGTCTGTAGATACGCAGTATTTT	TRBJ2-3	-	TRBV28	-
CASSNLAGGGETQYF	TGTGCCAGCAGCAACTTAGCGGGAGGGGGAGAGACCCAGTACTTC	TRBJ2-5	-	TRBV21-1	-
CASSFLRASGANVLTF	TGTGCCAGCAGTTTCCTGCGGGCCTCTGGGGCCAACGTCCTGACTTTC	TRBJ2-6	-	TRBV28	-
CASSPLGSVGFTEAFF	TGCGCCAGCAGCCCCCTCGGGAGCGTTGGATTCACTGAAGCTTTCTTT	TRBJ1-1	-	TRBV4-3	-
CASRQVHQPQHF	TGTGCCAGCAGACAGGTCCATCAGCCCCAGCATTTT	TRBJ1-5	-	TRBV28	-
CASSFVQYSSYNEQFF	TGTGCCAGCAGCTTTGTGCAGTACAGCTCCTACAATGAGCAGTTCTTC	TRBJ2-1	-	TRBV5-4	-